One and the same sample provided the 23 T cell receptor beta chains below, sequenced in a study of T-cell memory formation after mild COVID-19. TCRdb re-derived calls from the 5' RACE reads in MiXCR, one entry per CDR3 protein. The sample carries approximately 500,000 distinct CDR3 sequences, about 23% recorded once. Sequences were obtained from PBMCs or a T cell subset sorted from them (not recorded which). Receptors were obtained from an adult woman who had mild COVID-19 (a few samples of this study predate the infection). Cell type and time point are not known.

This clonotype was counted between two and nine times. The V and J genes are TRBV7-9 and TRBJ2-1; D may be TRBD1 (6 bases). V was clipped by 3 bases and J by 4 bases, with 19 bases between them. Germline V gives CDR1 SEHNR, CDR2 FQNEAQ (reference sequence). The CDR3 contains 17 residues. CDR3: CASSFPAGRGVYNEQFF. The CDR3 DNA is TGTGCCAGCAGCTTCCCTGCGGGCAGGGGCGTTTACAATGAGCAGTTCTTC.

This clonotype showed up just a few times. J is TRBJ1-5 and V is TRBV18; TRBD1 might be the D (5 bases). The CDR3 sequence is 13 residues long. V was trimmed by 2 bases and J by 6 bases, leaving 8 bases between them. Germline V gene sequence: CDR1 KGHSH, CDR2 LQKENI. The CDR3, as DNA: TGTGCCAGCTCACCAACAGGCCCTCAGCCCCAGCATTTT. Amino acids: CASSPTGPQPQHF. The whole variable domain, remainder taken from reference TRBV18 and TRBJ1-5, is NAGVMQNPRHLVRRRGQEARLRCSPMKGHSHVYWYRQLPEEGLKFMVYLQKENIIDESGMPKERFSAEFPKEGPSILRIQQVVRGDSAAYFCASSPTGPQPQHFGDGTRLSIL.

The table lists this clonotype with a few counts. For the CDR3, the DNA is TGTAGCACCGGACAGACTAATAGCAATCAGCCCCAGCATTTT. It translates to CSTGQTNSNQPQHF. The V call is TRBV6-2 or TRBV6-3, the J call TRBJ1-5; D possibly corresponds to TRBD1 (6 bases). The CDR3 consists of 14 residues. The germline CDR1 and CDR2 sequences are MNHEY and SVGEGT.

This clonotype was counted many times. The chain employs TRBV7-2 and TRBJ2-1; D is ambiguous. The CDR3 length is 15 residues. The germline V and J ends were trimmed by 5 bases and 1 base, with 12 bases remaining between them. CDR1 is SGHTA, CDR2 FQGNSA, per germline. The CDR3 region has the DNA TGTGCCAGCAGCCCTCGACCAATATCCTACAATGAGCAGTTCTTC. It specifies CASSPRPISYNEQFF.

This clonotype has more than one count but fewer than ten. V and J are TRBV28 and TRBJ2-1, with D tentatively TRBD1 or TRBD2 (7 bases each). V lost 8 bases, J lost 6 bases, and 17 bases lay in between. CDR1 and CDR2 from the germline V gene are MDHEN and SYDVKM. This CDR3 has 14 residues. CDR3 sequence: CASAGGARGNEQFF. DNA for the CDR3: TGTGCCAGCGCAGGGGGGGCGCGAGGCAATGAGCAGTTCTTC.

The sample holds a few counts of this clonotype. This chain connects TRBV6-1 to TRBJ1-4; the D is unclear. Germline V gene sequence: CDR1 MNHNS, CDR2 SASEGT. This CDR3 contains 16 residues. Trimming stripped 0 bases from V and 4 bases from J, with 12 bases between. DNA of the CDR3: TGTGCCAGCAGTGAAGCAGTACGGCAGGATAATGAAAAACTGTTTTTT. This gives the protein CASSEAVRQDNEKLFF.

This clonotype was observed a handful of times. This rearrangement joins TRBV6-6 to TRBJ1-1; D remains ambiguous. Germline V CDR1 and CDR2: MNHNY, SVGAGI (reference sequence). Trimming left V 0 bases short and J 0 bases short, with 11 bases between. The CDR3 consists of 16 residues. This CDR3 is CASSYSGSLMNTEAFF. For the CDR3, the DNA is TGTGCCAGCAGTTACTCGGGCAGCCTCATGAACACTGAAGCTTTCTTT.

This clonotype was seen a handful of times. As DNA, the CDR3 is TGTGCCAGCAGCTTAGATTGGCCAGGGCTGTTTTTT. Translating gives CASSLDWPGLFF. The chain recombines TRBV7-2 with TRBJ2-2; unclear D gene. The CDR3 totals 12 residues. In germline, CDR1 is SGHTA, CDR2 FQGNSA. V shed 1 base and J shed 13 bases, with 10 bases lying between them.

This clonotype occurred a few times. The CDR3 DNA reads as TGCGCCAGCAGCCAAGACGAGGGGTCCTACAATGAGCAGTTCTTC. It encodes CASSQDEGSYNEQFF. The chain carries TRBV4-3 and TRBJ2-1; D may be TRBD1 or TRBD2 (5 bases each). Trimming shortened V by 0 bases and J by 1 base, and 7 bases separated the two germline ends. CDR3 length: 15 amino acids. Germline V CDR1 and CDR2: LGHNA, YSLEER.

This clonotype was picked up many times. CDR3 bases: TGTGCCAGCAGCTTTTTGGGGGCTAGCGGGAGATACAATGAGCAGTTCTTC. This gives the protein CASSFLGASGRYNEQFF. The gene calls are TRBV5-5 and TRBJ2-1; TRBD2 matches 10 bases. CDR1 SGHKS and CDR2 YYEKEE come from the germline V gene (reference sequence). The trim removed 2 bases at V and 4 bases at J, leaving 9 bases unmatched. This CDR3 spans 17 amino acids.

This clonotype was counted between two and nine times. The rearrangement links TRBV7-9 to TRBJ2-3, with 9 bases fitting TRBD2. With V trimmed by 4 bases and J by 5 bases, 4 bases remained unmatched. The germline CDR1 and CDR2 sequences are SEHNR and FQNEAQ (reference sequence). The CDR3 has 14 amino acids. The CDR3 here is CASSSGLALDTQYF. For the CDR3, the DNA is TGTGCCAGCAGCTCGGGACTAGCACTAGATACGCAGTATTTT.

This clonotype has just a few counts. This chain connects TRBV14 to TRBJ1-1, with TRBD1 identical over 7 bases. Per the germline V gene, CDR1 is SGHDN and CDR2 is FVKESK. Trimming removed 2 bases from V and 2 bases from J; junction bases left unmatched: 5. The CDR3 covers 15 residues. In nucleotides, the CDR3 is TGTGCCAGCAGCCAACCAGGGGGGGGTAACACTGAAGCTTTCTTT. As protein: CASSQPGGGNTEAFF.

This clonotype was observed a few times. The chain combines TRBV29-1 with TRBJ2-1, with no clear D. Germline V gene lookup returns CDR1 SQVTM and CDR2 ANQGSEA. V was trimmed by 8 bases and J by 0 bases, leaving 8 bases between them. The CDR3 covers 12 residues. The CDR3 bases are TGCAGCTTCCGAATCTCCTACAATGAGCAGTTCTTC. Encoded protein: CSFRISYNEQFF.

V usage is TRBV11-2 and J usage is TRBJ1-1; no reliable D call. The CDR3 contains 12 residues. Per the germline V gene, CDR1 is SGHAT and CDR2 is FQNNGV. The germline V and J ends were trimmed by 3 bases and 5 bases, with 7 bases remaining between them. CDR3 sequence reads: CASSFPSTEAFF. CDR3 in DNA: TGTGCCAGCAGCTTCCCAAGTACTGAAGCTTTCTTT. The full variable domain, rest sourced from reference TRBV11-2 and TRBJ1-1, is EAGVAQSPRYKIIEKRQSVAFWCNPISGHATLYWYQQILGQGPKLLIQFQNNGVVDDSQLPKDRFSAERLKGVDSTLKIQPAKLEDSAVYLCASSFPSTEAFFGQGTRLTVV.

A few counts support this clonotype. The chain links TRBV4-3 to TRBJ2-7, with a weak D call TRBD1 (6 bases). The CDR3 sequence is 17 residues long. The ends were cut back, 0 bases at V and 4 bases at J, with 19 bases in the middle. CDR1 and CDR2 (germline): LGHNA, YSLEER. CDR3 in DNA: TGCGCCAGCAGCCAAGATACCTCCACAGGGATTGGGTACGAGCAGTACTTC. It translates to CASSQDTSTGIGYEQYF.

In its sample, this clonotype was seen a few times. V and J are TRBV5-1 and TRBJ2-4; D is perhaps TRBD1 or TRBD2 (5 bases each). Germline CDR1 and CDR2: SGHRS and YFSETQ. The CDR3 has 15 residues. Trimming took 5 bases from V and 0 from J, leaving 12 bases between them. In nucleotides, the CDR3 is TGCGCCAGCAGACCCCCCGGGGCAGCCAAAAACATTCAGTACTTC. Translating it yields CASRPPGAAKNIQYF.

The chain links TRBV11-2 to TRBJ2-1; possibly TRBD1 for D (5 bases). CDR3 length equals 17 residues. Germline V gives CDR1 SGHAT, CDR2 FQNNGV. V shed 3 bases and J shed 3 bases, with 18 bases lying between them. The CDR3 loop is CASSFVMGPPFYNEQFF. Written as DNA, the CDR3 is TGTGCCAGCAGCTTTGTTATGGGGCCCCCCTTCTACAATGAGCAGTTCTTC.

This clonotype was counted only a few times. This chain links TRBV7-2 with TRBJ2-3; 14 bases are a match to TRBD2. With 3 bases clipped from V and 8 bases from J, the junction kept 4 bases outside the gene matches. The V gene's germline CDR1 is SGHTA and CDR2 FQGNSA. This CDR3 is 15 amino acids long. Written as DNA, the CDR3 is TGTGCCAGCAGCTTGACTAGCGGGAGGGCCTCTACGCAGTATTTT. Translated: CASSLTSGRASTQYF.

This clonotype was counted once. The chain employs TRBV7-9 and TRBJ1-2; D gene unclear. Germline lookup yields CDR1 SEHNR and CDR2 FQNEAQ (reference sequence). Trimming stripped 6 bases from V and 2 bases from J, with 16 bases between. The CDR3 runs to 15 residues. As DNA, the CDR3 is TGTGCCAGCAGTCCACCCGTGGCGGCAAACTATGGCTACACCTTC. This sequence encodes CASSPPVAANYGYTF.

The chain employs TRBV27 and TRBJ1-1, with D unresolved. The V end lost 5 bases, the J end lost 4 bases, and 14 bases lay between the germline ends. The CDR3 runs to 14 residues. CDR1 MNHEY and CDR2 SMNVEV come from the germline V gene (reference sequence). CDR3 region: CASSPTTVGTEAFF. For the CDR3, the DNA is TGTGCCAGCAGTCCAACCACAGTGGGCACTGAAGCTTTCTTT.

This chain connects TRBV7-8 to TRBJ2-1, with 13 bases aligning to TRBD2. V trimming: 5 bases; J trimming: 4 bases; junction bases outside the gene matches: 11. The CDR3 has 18 residues. The V gene's germline CDR1 is SGHVS and CDR2 FQNEAQ. CDR3 loop: CASSTRGTSGDTYNEQFF. Written as DNA, the CDR3 is TGTGCCAGCAGCACGCGTGGGACTAGCGGGGACACTTACAATGAGCAGTTCTTC.

This clonotype has more than one count but fewer than ten. The chain links TRBV7-2 to TRBJ1-1; D is perhaps TRBD1 (5 bases). Deletions cut 4 bases from V and 5 bases from J, with 11 bases between. Germline V gives CDR1 SGHTA, CDR2 FQGNSA. CDR3 length: 13 amino acids. CDR3: CASSYIGGTEAFF. CDR3 in DNA: TGTGCCAGCAGCTACATTGGGGGGACTGAAGCTTTCTTT. Full variable domain (missing parts from reference TRBV7-2 and TRBJ1-1): GAGVSQSPSNKVTEKGKDVELRCDPISGHTALYWYRQSLGQGLEFLIYFQGNSAPDKSGLPSDRFSAERTGGSVSTLTIQRTQQEDSAVYLCASSYIGGTEAFFGQGTRLTVV.

The chain uses TRBV7-3 and TRBJ2-3, with D possibly being TRBD2 (7 bases). Germline-derived CDR1 and CDR2 are SGHTA and FQGTGA. V dropped 2 bases and J dropped 3 bases, with 18 bases sitting between them. The CDR3 has 17 amino acids. The CDR3 bases are TGTGCCAGCAGCTTAGAGAGGGGGGGAACTCTGACAGATACGCAGTATTTT. This codes for CASSLERGGTLTDTQYF.